These 20 T cell receptor beta chains were all obtained from the same sample, sequenced in a study of shared clonotypes between healthy human individuals. Generated by immunoSEQ multiplex PCR, the TCRdb table keeps only in-frame clones and is missing some. The table records about 110,000 clones, under 70% of them present only once. What was sequenced was memory CD8+ T cells sorted from blood. Subset described: CD45RO+ cells pooled with CCR7-negative TemRA cells. The origin of the receptors is a woman in her twenties or thirties in good health.

The chain recombines TRBV5-4 with TRBJ2-7; tentatively, D is TRBD1 (6 bases). The germline V gene encodes CDR1 SGHNT and CDR2 YYREEE (reference sequence). Trimming left V 0 bases short and J 4 bases short, with 8 bases between. This CDR3 is 13 amino acids long. The CDR3 region has the DNA TGTGCCAGCAGCTTGGTCGGACAGTACGAGCAGTACTTC. This gives the protein CASSLVGQYEQYF.

The rearrangement joins TRBV4-2 to TRBJ2-1; the match to TRBD2 covers 12 bases. Trimming at V came to 3 bases and at J to 8 bases, leaving 8 bases not matched to a gene. Germline-derived CDR1 and CDR2 are LGHNA and YNFKEQ. This CDR3 spans 16 amino acids. The CDR3 loop is CASSHPLAGGQDEQFF. CDR3 DNA: TGTGCCAGCAGCCACCCACTAGCGGGAGGTCAGGATGAGCAGTTCTTC.

The DNA of the CDR3 is TGTGCCAGCAGGCTGGCATCGGGGTTCCACGAGCAGTACTTC. It translates to CASRLASGFHEQYF. This chain uses TRBV2 with TRBJ2-7; D perhaps matches TRBD2 (5 bases). Deletions cut 6 bases from V and 5 bases from J, with 17 bases between. This CDR3 spans 14 amino acids. Germline lookup yields CDR1 SNHLY and CDR2 FYNNEI.

This clone is classed as medium-sized. The genes are TRBV29-1 and TRBJ2-3; 7 bases fit TRBD2. The CDR3 spans 15 residues. The V gene end was trimmed by 2 bases and the J gene end by 3 bases; junction bases not matched to a gene: 8. Germline CDR1 reads SQVTM; CDR2 reads ANQGSEA. The CDR3 region is CSVELFSGSTDTQYF. The CDR3 coding sequence is TGCAGCGTTGAACTATTTAGCGGGTCGACAGATACGCAGTATTTT.

The chain joins TRBV28 to TRBJ2-1; D possibly corresponds to TRBD2 (5 bases). The CDR3 is 12 amino acids. Germline CDR1 MDHEN, CDR2 SYDVKM. The germline V and J ends were trimmed by 5 bases and 16 bases, with 18 bases remaining between them. CDR3 in amino acids: CASSKALGSSFF. The DNA for the CDR3 is TGTGCCAGCAGTAAGGCCCTAGGGAGCAGTTTCTTC.

V usage is TRBV27 and J usage is TRBJ1-5; the D is unclear. Germline loops: CDR1 MNHEY, CDR2 SMNVEV (reference sequence). V lost 4 bases to trimming and J lost 4 bases, with 20 bases between them. The CDR3 spans 17 residues. The CDR3 DNA sequence: TGTGCCAGCAGTTCGAGCCCCCGACTGGATTTTAATCAGCCCCAGCATTTT. Encoded protein: CASSSSPRLDFNQPQHF.

The chain employs TRBV7-2 and TRBJ2-5; 7 bases align to TRBD2. TRBJ2-7 matches the DNA end more closely, so the J call is doubtful. This CDR3 contains 14 residues. Germline V gene data show CDR1 as SGHTA and CDR2 as FQGNSA. The CDR3 loop is CASSTQRDSYEQYF. The CDR3 DNA is TGTGCCAGCAGCACACAGCGGGATTCCTACGAGCAGTACTTC.

This clone appeared a single time. This chain uses TRBV19 with TRBJ2-3; D perhaps matches TRBD2 (7 bases). With 4 bases removed from V and 0 bases from J, the gap between germline ends came to 14 bases. CDR1 and CDR2 (germline): LNHDA, SQIVND (reference sequence). The CDR3 loop spans 16 amino acids. The CDR3 bases are TGTGCCAGTAGTACCGCGGGGGCGCCTAGCACAGATACGCAGTATTTT. It is translated as CASSTAGAPSTDTQYF.

V and J are TRBV13 and TRBJ1-1, with a weak D call TRBD1 (5 bases). Trimming cost V 5 bases and J 1 base, with 14 bases left between them. Germline CDR1 is PRHDT and CDR2 is FYEKMQ (reference sequence). CDR3 length: 15 amino acids. The CDR3 spells CASSRDGGPNTEAFF. The CDR3 coding sequence is TGTGCCAGCAGCCGGGACGGAGGACCGAACACTGAAGCTTTCTTT.

This chain connects TRBV7-9 to TRBJ1-1; D is unclear. The CDR3 totals 13 residues. Trimming pared 3 bases from V and 1 base from J, leaving 6 bases between. Germline CDR1 is SEHNR and CDR2 is FQNEAQ (reference sequence). CDR3 in amino acids: CASSFETNTEAFF. DNA for the CDR3: TGTGCCAGCAGCTTTGAAACGAACACTGAAGCTTTCTTT.

The chain joins TRBV11-1 to TRBJ2-1; no clear D gene. The CDR3 sequence is 14 residues long. Germline CDR1 reads SGHAT; CDR2 reads FQDESV (reference sequence). V was trimmed by 8 bases and J by 7 bases, leaving 18 bases between them. CDR3 amino acids: CASLWATQVNEQFF. The CDR3, as DNA: TGTGCCAGCCTCTGGGCAACCCAGGTAAATGAGCAGTTCTTC.

J is TRBJ1-1 and V is TRBV7-9; no clear D. CDR3 length: 14 amino acids. V lost 2 bases and J lost 4, with 11 bases in between. Per germline, CDR1 SEHNR and CDR2 FQNEAQ (reference sequence). The chain's CDR3 is CASSLTAESTEAFF. In DNA form, the CDR3 reads TGTGCCAGCAGCTTAACGGCAGAGAGCACTGAAGCTTTCTTT.

This rearrangement joins TRBV2 to TRBJ2-7; D ambiguous. CDR1 is SNHLY and CDR2 is FYNNEI in the germline V gene. The CDR3 runs 14 residues. V was clipped by 3 bases and J by 1 base, with 10 bases between them. CDR3 DNA: TGTGCCAGCAGTGAGTGGCCAGAGTCCTACGAGCAGTACTTC. Its translation is CASSEWPESYEQYF.

There are many counts of this clone. This chain joins TRBV28 and TRBJ1-5; a possible D gene is TRBD1 (5 bases). V lost 10 bases and J 4 bases, leaving 14 bases between the germline ends. CDR1 MDHEN and CDR2 SYDVKM come from the germline V gene. The CDR3 consists of 13 residues. CDR3 amino acids: CAIHLGPNQPQHF. The CDR3 DNA sequence: TGTGCCATCCATCTGGGGCCTAATCAGCCCCAGCATTTT.

This clone was detected ten times or more. The CDR3 nucleotides read TGTGCCAGCACCCTATTGGGGGGCTATGGCTACACCTTC. Protein: CASTLLGGYGYTF. The chain recombines TRBV11-2 with TRBJ1-2, with D maybe TRBD1 (5 bases). The germline V gene encodes CDR1 SGHAT and CDR2 FQNNGV. The CDR3 totals 13 residues. The germline V and J ends were trimmed by 7 bases and 4 bases, with 13 bases remaining between them.

The chain uses TRBV5-1 and TRBJ2-4; D possibly corresponds to TRBD1 (6 bases). V lost 4 bases and J lost 7, with 9 bases in between. The germline gives CDR1 SGHRS, CDR2 YFSETQ. This CDR3 has 12 residues. Here the CDR3 reads CASSDTGNIQYF. CDR3 DNA: TGCGCCAGCAGCGACACAGGGAACATTCAGTACTTC.

The chain employs TRBV7-4 and TRBJ2-3, with 8 bases matching TRBD2. Germline V gene data show CDR1 as SGHVT and CDR2 as SQSDAQ. Trimming at V came to 7 bases and at J to 3 bases, leaving 15 bases not matched to a gene. The CDR3 length is 17 residues. The CDR3 region has the DNA TGTGCCAGCATCACAAAAGGGACGGGAGGGCCGACAGATACGCAGTATTTT. Protein product: CASITKGTGGPTDTQYF.

The rearrangement uses TRBV9 and TRBJ2-1, with 8 bases lining up with TRBD2. Losses at the gene ends were 7 bases for V and 3 bases for J; bases not matched to a gene: 6. CDR3 length equals 14 residues. Germline V gene data show CDR1 as SGDLS and CDR2 as YYNGEE. The CDR3 sequence: CASLREGGYNEQFF. For the CDR3, the DNA is TGTGCCAGCCTACGGGAGGGGGGCTACAATGAGCAGTTCTTC.

The genes are TRBV6-1 and TRBJ1-5; 7 bases line up with TRBD1. V shed 2 bases, J shed 4 bases, and the junction held 8 bases outside the gene matches. This CDR3 is built from 16 residues. In germline, CDR1 is MNHNS, CDR2 SASEGT. The CDR3 DNA sequence: TGTGCCAGCAGTGAACAGGCCGCAGGGGGAAATCAGCCCCAGCATTTT. Residues: CASSEQAAGGNQPQHF.

The rearrangement uses TRBV13 and TRBJ2-1; 7 bases align to TRBD2. J was trimmed by 3 bases and V by 1 base; bases with no gene match: 9. Germline CDR1 PRHDT, CDR2 FYEKMQ (reference sequence). The CDR3 covers 17 residues. The CDR3 nucleotides read TGTGCCAGCAGCTTAGCGGGAGGAGTTTGGGTCTACAATGAGCAGTTCTTC. It translates to CASSLAGGVWVYNEQFF.